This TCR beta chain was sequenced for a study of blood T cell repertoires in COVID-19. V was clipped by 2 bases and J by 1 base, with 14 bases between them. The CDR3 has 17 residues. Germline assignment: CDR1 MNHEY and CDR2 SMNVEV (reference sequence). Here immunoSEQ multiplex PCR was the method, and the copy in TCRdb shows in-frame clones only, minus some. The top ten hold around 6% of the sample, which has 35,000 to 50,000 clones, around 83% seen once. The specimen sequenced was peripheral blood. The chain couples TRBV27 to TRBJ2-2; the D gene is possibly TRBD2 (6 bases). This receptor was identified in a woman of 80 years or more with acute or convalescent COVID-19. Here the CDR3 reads CASSLPSAVGNTGELFF. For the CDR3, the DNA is TGTGCCAGCAGTTTACCTAGCGCGGTCGGGAACACCGGGGAGCTGTTTTTT.